This T cell receptor (beta chain) was recovered during a study of CD8+CD57+ T cells in acquired aplastic anemia. Overall study: Each DNA sample taken from sorted CD4+ and CD8+ cells came to about 3 ug on average. Findings and limits, study-wide: Significant differences in CD8+ Simpson's diversity were not observed between patients and controls. Patients and controls were found to share 25 to 35 CD8+ CDR3 sequences.

Genomic DNA served as template for TCR beta VDJ and CDR3 profiling. TCRdb independently ran MiXCR on the reads; one entry per CDR3 protein. This table holds 250,000 to 300,000 distinct CDR3 sequences, roughly 50% found once. This clonotype was observed at least ten times. Its antigen remains unknown. Germline V lookup: CDR1 LNHNV, CDR2 YYDKDF (reference sequence). The CDR3 contains 15 residues. V lost 0 bases to trimming and J lost 1 base, with 9 bases between them. The sample comprised sorted CD4+, CD8+, or CD8+CD57+ T cells (not recorded which) from PBMCs. The chain couples TRBV15 to TRBJ1-2; D remains ambiguous. The source is a human donor with severe aplastic anemia or a healthy control (not recorded which). The CDR3 DNA reads as TGTGCCACCAGCAGAGAAGCCATTAATAACTATGGCTACACCTTC. Translated, it gives CATSREAINNYGYTF.